This T cell receptor beta chain was recovered during a study of blood T cell repertoires in COVID-19. Overall study context: The cDNA or gDNA used as material had been derived from T cells, B-cell-depleted T cells, or PBMCs.

This clone was seen a single time. As processed by the authors: Scientists estimated how many nucleated cells there were by amplifying reference gene primers. TCRdb keeps only in-frame clones here, not all; method: immunoSEQ multiplex PCR. V and J calls and clone size are given by that table; D and trimming were obtained from the DNA. Altogether 130,000 to 150,000 clones are present, approximately 85% being singletons, with the ten largest covering around 8%. V trimming: 5 bases; J trimming: 6 bases; junction bases outside the gene matches: 7. Germline V gene data show CDR1 as SGHVS and CDR2 as FNYEAQ. The length of the CDR3 is 15 residues.

The sequenced sample consisted of peripheral blood. This clonotype was sampled from a woman aged 55 to 70 with COVID-19, enrolled during active disease. The V gene is TRBV7-6, the J gene TRBJ1-6; 7 bases are shared with TRBD1. As DNA, the CDR3 is TGTGCCAGCAGCGGGGGGACAGCTCCTAATTCACCCCTCCACTTT. It is translated as CASSGGTAPNSPLHF.